This T cell receptor beta chain appears in the sequencing data of a study of cytomegalovirus exposure and HLA in healthy donors. The sample holds a few counts of this clone. Its antigen is unknown. PCR was performed using 60 Vbeta and 13 Jbeta primers. Clones were sequenced by immunoSEQ multiplex PCR, and TCRdb holds only the in-frame ones, with some missing. The sample shows about 190,000 clones, about four fifths of them seen only once. Findings and caveats of the study: Later work associated 16,951 TCR beta sequences with HLA alleles at 0.05 false discovery rate. Confirmation in vitro established that a few CMV-associated chains were specific for CMV antigens. Earlier analysis yielded a pattern in which most TCR beta V segments were productive about 87% or about 30% of the time. In a later analysis, HLA-associated TCR beta chains were more clonally expanded than equally common others.

The CDR3 has 15 amino acids. Germline values: CDR1 SGHTA, CDR2 FQGNSA. V shed 5 bases and J 10 bases; nucleotides not matched to a gene: 11. Sequenced input: PBMCs. The rearrangement joins TRBV7-2 to TRBJ1-4, with TRBD1 identical over 9 bases. The receptor's source is a man between 50 and 59 years old in good health and CMV-seronegative. The CDR3 sequence: CASSLYGTGRGKLFF. CDR3 DNA: TGTGCCAGCAGCCTCTACGGGACAGGGAGAGGAAAACTGTTTTTT.